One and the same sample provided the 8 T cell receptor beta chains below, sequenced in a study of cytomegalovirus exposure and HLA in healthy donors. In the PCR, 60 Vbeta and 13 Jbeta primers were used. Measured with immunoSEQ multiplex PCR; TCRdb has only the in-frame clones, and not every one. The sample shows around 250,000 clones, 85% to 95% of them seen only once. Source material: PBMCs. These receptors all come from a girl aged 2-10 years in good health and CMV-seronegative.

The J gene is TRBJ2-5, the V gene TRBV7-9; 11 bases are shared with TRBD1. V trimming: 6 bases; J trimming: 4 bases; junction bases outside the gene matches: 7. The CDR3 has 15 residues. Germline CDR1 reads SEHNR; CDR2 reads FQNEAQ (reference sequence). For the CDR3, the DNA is TGTGCCAGCAGATCCTCCGGGACAGGGGGAGAGACCCAGTACTTC. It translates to CASRSSGTGGETQYF.

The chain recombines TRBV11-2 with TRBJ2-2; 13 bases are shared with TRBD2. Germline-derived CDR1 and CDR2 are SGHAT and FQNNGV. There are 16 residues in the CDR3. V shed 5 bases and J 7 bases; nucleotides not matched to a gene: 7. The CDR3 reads CASSLGLAGAVGELFF. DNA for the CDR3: TGTGCCAGCAGCCTCGGACTAGCGGGAGCGGTCGGGGAGCTGTTTTTT.

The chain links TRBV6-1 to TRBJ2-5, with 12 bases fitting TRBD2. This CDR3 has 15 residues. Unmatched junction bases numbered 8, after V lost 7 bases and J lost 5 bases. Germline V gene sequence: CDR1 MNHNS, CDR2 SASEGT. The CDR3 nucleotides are TGTGCCAGCACCTCTCTAGCGGGGGGGCGGGAGACCCAGTACTTC. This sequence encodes CASTSLAGGRETQYF.

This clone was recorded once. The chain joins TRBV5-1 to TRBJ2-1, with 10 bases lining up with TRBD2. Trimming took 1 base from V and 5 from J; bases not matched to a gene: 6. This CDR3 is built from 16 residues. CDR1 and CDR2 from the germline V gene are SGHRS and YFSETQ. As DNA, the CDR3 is TGCGCCAGCAGCTTGCTCCGGCTAGCGGGGGACAATGAGCAGTTCTTC. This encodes CASSLLRLAGDNEQFF.

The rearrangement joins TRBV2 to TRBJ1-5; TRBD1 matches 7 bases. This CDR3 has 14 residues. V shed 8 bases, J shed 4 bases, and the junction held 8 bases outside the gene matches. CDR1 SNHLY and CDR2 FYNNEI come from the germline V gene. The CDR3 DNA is TGTGCCAGCGAAGAGGGGGCCATTAATCAGCCCCAGCATTTT. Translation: CASEEGAINQPQHF.

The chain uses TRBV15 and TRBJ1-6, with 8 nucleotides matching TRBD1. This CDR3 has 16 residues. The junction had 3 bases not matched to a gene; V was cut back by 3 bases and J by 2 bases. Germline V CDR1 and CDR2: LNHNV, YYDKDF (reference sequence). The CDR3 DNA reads TGTGCCACCAGCAGCCTACAGGGGGCCTATAATTCACCCCTCCACTTT. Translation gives CATSSLQGAYNSPLHF.

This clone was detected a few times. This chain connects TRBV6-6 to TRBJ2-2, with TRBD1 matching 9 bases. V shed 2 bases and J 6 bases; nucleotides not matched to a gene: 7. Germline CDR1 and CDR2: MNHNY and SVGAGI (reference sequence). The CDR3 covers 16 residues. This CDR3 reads CASSYTDRGIAGELFF. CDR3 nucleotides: TGTGCCAGCAGTTACACCGACAGGGGGATCGCCGGGGAGCTGTTTTTT.

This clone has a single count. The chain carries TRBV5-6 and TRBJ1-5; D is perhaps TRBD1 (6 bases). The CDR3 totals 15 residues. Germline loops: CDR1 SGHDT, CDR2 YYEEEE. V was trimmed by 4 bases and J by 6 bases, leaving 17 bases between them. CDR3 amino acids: CASSETGRAPQPQHF. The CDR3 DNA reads TGTGCCAGCAGCGAAACAGGGAGGGCCCCTCAGCCCCAGCATTTT.